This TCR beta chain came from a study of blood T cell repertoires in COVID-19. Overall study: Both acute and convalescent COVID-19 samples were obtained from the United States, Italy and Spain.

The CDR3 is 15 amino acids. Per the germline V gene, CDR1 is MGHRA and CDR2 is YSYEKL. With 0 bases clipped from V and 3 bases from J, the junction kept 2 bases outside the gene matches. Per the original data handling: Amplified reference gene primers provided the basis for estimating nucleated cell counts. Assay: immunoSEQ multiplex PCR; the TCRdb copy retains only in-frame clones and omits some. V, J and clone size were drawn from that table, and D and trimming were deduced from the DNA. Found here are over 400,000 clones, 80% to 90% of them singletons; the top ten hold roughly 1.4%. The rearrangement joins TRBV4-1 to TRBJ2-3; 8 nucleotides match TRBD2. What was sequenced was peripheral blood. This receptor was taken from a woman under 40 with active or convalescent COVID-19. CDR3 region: CASSQELAETDTQYF. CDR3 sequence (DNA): TGCGCCAGCAGCCAAGAACTAGCGGAGACAGATACGCAGTATTTT.